This T cell receptor (beta chain) came from a study of cytomegalovirus exposure and HLA in healthy donors. With 60 Vbeta and 13 Jbeta primers, the PCR was carried out. Using immunoSEQ multiplex PCR, the repertoire was profiled, and TCRdb retains in-frame clones only, with some absent. Here the sample spans under 200,000 clones, roughly 84% being singletons. About this clone: The antigen is unknown.

Findings and limits, study-wide: In vitro confirmation showed three CMV-associated chains to be CMV antigen specific. Productive status was seen about 87% or about 30% of the time for most TCR beta V segments in an earlier analysis. In a later analysis, compared with equally common non-associated chains, HLA-associated beta chains were more expanded.

Each donor was nominally healthy when sampled (though unrecorded immune exposures were likely). CDR1 and CDR2 from the germline V gene are SGHRS and YFSETQ. V lost 2 bases, J lost 5 bases, and 10 bases stayed unmatched. The CDR3 spans 15 residues. The specimen was PBMCs. The V and J genes are TRBV5-1 and TRBJ2-7; TRBD1 aligns across 7 bases. The receptor was isolated from a man younger than 45 in good health and CMV-seronegative. DNA for the CDR3: TGCGCCAGCAGCTTATCTCTGGGGACAGACCACGAGCAGTACTTC. This codes for CASSLSLGTDHEQYF.